These T cell receptor beta chains were read from a single sample in a study of T cells after yellow fever vaccination. TCRdb reprocessed the 5' RACE reads with MiXCR, giving one entry per CDR3 protein. This sample has under 300,000 distinct CDR3 sequences, with 6% to 7.5% found just once. Sequences were derived from CD4+ T cells sorted from PBMCs, sampled 15 days after the yellow fever booster vaccination. The receptors originated from a young man who received the YFV17D yellow fever vaccine. The conserved cysteine and the conserved F or W are not part of the CDR3 here. Fields, in order: J gene, V gene, clone size, CDR3 protein. Size is omitted from some rows. Given values are once, few, many or a class for expanded clones.

J gene: TRBJ1-1; V gene: TRBV18; clone size: few; CDR3 protein: ASSPRSNTEAF
J gene: TRBJ2-1; V gene: TRBV10-2; clone size: many; CDR3 protein: ASNRDFYNEQF
J gene: TRBJ2-5; V gene: TRBV25-1; clone size: few; CDR3 protein: ASSPAGGAETQY
J gene: TRBJ2-5; V gene: TRBV29-1; clone size: -; CDR3 protein: SVTTSGTTKETQY
J gene: TRBJ2-3; V gene: TRBV18; clone size: -; CDR3 protein: ASSTTAVTGGIPSTDTQY
J gene: TRBJ2-7; V gene: TRBV5-6; clone size: many; CDR3 protein: ASSLSAGATYEQY
J gene: TRBJ1-5; V gene: TRBV7-2; clone size: many; CDR3 protein: ASSPRTGGDQPQH
J gene: TRBJ1-2; V gene: TRBV30; clone size: -; CDR3 protein: AWRTGAANYGYT
J gene: TRBJ2-1; V gene: TRBV5-1; clone size: many; CDR3 protein: ASSPTPGPRSYNEQF
J gene: TRBJ1-2; V gene: TRBV5-1; clone size: -; CDR3 protein: ASSMDLTRAGGYT
J gene: TRBJ2-1; V gene: TRBV20-1; clone size: many; CDR3 protein: SARDRVLAGGSSYNEQF
J gene: TRBJ2-7; V gene: TRBV20-1; clone size: -; CDR3 protein: SARGLGQGAHEQY
J gene: TRBJ2-1; V gene: TRBV7-2; clone size: -; CDR3 protein: AREMGDTTF
J gene: TRBJ2-1; V gene: TRBV5-1; clone size: few; CDR3 protein: ASSRDSYNEQF
J gene: TRBJ2-1; V gene: TRBV7-3; clone size: few; CDR3 protein: ASSPSGHYNEQF
J gene: TRBJ1-5; V gene: TRBV5-5; clone size: -; CDR3 protein: ASSLDPGRNQPQH